What follows is one T cell receptor beta chain and its context. Its target is unknown. Time point given: week 11, during vaccination. The investigators gave 300 ug of mutant IDH1 20-mer peptide in each vaccine dose, together with topical imiquimod. Donors had new WHO grade 3 or 4 IDH1-mutant, ATRX-lost astrocytomas. This sample is drawn from a study of a mutant IDH1 vaccine in newly diagnosed glioma. Profiled with immunoSEQ multiplex PCR; TCRdb holds only in-frame clones, not every one. The data show about 40,000 clones, about 83% seen once. The material sequenced was PBMCs, taken from a glioma patient whose treatment included an IDH1 peptide vaccine. The clonotype originates from a man aged 40-49 years with glioma.

The chain's CDR3 is CASSLDLTGGWEQYF. The CDR3 DNA sequence: TGTGCCAGCAGCTTAGACCTGACAGGTGGCTGGGAGCAGTACTTC. V is TRBV7-2 and J is TRBJ2-7, with D possibly TRBD1 on 6 matching bases. The V gene lost 1 base and the J gene lost 7 bases, with 17 bases spanning the gap. Germline V gene data show CDR1 as SGHTA and CDR2 as FQGNSA. CDR3 size: 15 residues.